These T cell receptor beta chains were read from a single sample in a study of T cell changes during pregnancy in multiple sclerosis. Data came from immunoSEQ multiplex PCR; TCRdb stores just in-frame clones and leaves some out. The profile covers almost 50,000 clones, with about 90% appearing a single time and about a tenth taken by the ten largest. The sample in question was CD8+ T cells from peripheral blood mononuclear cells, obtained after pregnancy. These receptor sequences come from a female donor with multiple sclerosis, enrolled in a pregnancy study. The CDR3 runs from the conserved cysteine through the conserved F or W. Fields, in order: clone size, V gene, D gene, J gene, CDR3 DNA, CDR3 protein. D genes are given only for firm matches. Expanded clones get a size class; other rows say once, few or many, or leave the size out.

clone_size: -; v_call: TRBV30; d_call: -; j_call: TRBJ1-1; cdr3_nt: TGTGCCTGGAGTTATGGGTCAGGGCTCACTGAAGCTTTCTTT; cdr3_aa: CAWSYGSGLTEAFF
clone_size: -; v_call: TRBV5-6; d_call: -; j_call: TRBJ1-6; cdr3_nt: TGTGCCAGCAGCTTGTCCCCGGACAGCTCCTATAATTCACCCCTCCACTTT; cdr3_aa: CASSLSPDSSYNSPLHF
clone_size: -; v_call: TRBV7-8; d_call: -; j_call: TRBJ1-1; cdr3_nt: TGTGCCAGCAGCCCCACCGGCAGGGCCGGGGAAGCTTTCTTT; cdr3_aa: CASSPTGRAGEAFF
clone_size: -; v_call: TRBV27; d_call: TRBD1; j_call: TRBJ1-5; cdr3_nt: TGTGCCAGCAGGATTACAGGGGGCAATCAGCCCCAGCATTTT; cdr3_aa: CASRITGGNQPQHF
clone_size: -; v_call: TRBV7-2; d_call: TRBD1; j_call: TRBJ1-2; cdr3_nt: TGTGCCAGCAGCAGGACAGGGGTAGATGGCTACACCTTC; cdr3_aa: CASSRTGVDGYTF
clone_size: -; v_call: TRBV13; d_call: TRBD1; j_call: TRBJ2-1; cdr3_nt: TGTGCCAGCAGCCACGGACAGGCTGGGGATGAGCAGTTCTTC; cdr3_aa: CASSHGQAGDEQFF
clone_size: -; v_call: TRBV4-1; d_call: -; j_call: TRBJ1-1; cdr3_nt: TGCGCCAGCAGCGAAACCGGGACAATGAACACTGAAGCTTTCTTT; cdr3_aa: CASSETGTMNTEAFF
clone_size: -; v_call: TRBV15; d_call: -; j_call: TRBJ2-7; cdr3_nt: TGTGCCACCAGCAGAGACGAGACCTACGAGCAGTACTTC; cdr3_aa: CATSRDETYEQYF
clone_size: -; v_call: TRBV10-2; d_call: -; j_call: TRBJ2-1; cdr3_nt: TGCGCCAGCAGTGCTCAAGGGAGCTACAATGAGCAGTTCTTC; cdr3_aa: CASSAQGSYNEQFF
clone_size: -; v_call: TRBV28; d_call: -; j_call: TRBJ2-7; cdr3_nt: TGTGCCAGCAGCTCAGGGCGGGGGCCCTACGAGCAGTACTTC; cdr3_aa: CASSSGRGPYEQYF
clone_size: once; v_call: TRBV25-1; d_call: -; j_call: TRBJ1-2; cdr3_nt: TGTGCCAGCAGTGAACCCGACATATCTAACTATGGCTACACCTTC; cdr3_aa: CASSEPDISNYGYTF
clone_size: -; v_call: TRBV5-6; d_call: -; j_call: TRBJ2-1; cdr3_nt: TGTGCCAGCAGCTTGGAACTAGCCTACAATGAGCAGTTCTTC; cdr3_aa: CASSLELAYNEQFF
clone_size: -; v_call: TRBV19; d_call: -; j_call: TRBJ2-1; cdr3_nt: TGTGCCAGTACCCCGATTGGGAGCTCCTACAATGAGCAGTTCTTC; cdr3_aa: CASTPIGSSYNEQFF
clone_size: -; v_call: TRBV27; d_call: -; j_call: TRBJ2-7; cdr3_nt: TGTGCCAGCAGTTTCACAGGGGGGGTGCCGTACGAGCAGTACTTC; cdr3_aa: CASSFTGGVPYEQYF
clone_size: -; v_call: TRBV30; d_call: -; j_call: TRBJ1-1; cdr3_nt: TGTGCCTGGAGTGTACAGGGCGGGAGCACTGAAGCTTTCTTT; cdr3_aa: CAWSVQGGSTEAFF
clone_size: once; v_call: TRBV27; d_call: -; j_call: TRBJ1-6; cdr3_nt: TGTGCCAGCAGTAGAGGGCTAAATTCACCCCTCCACTTT; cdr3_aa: CASSRGLNSPLHF
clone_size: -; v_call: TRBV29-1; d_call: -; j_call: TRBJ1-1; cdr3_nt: TGCAGCGCCCCCGAGGGGGAAACTGAAGCTTTCTTT; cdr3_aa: CSAPEGETEAFF